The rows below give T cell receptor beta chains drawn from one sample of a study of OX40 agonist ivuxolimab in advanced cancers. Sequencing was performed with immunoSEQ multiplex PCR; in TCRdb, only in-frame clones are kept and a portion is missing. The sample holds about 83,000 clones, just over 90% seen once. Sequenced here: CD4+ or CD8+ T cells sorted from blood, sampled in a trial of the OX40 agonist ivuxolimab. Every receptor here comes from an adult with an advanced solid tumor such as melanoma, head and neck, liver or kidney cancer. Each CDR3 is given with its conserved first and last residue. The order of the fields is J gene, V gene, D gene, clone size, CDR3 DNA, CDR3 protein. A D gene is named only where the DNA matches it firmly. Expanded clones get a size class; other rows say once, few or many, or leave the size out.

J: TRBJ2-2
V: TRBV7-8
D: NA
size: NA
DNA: TGTGCCAGCAGCTTTGTCGGTACGAACGGGGAGCTGTTTTTT
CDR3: CASSFVGTNGELFF

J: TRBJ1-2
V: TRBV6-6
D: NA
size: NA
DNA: TGTGCCAGCAGTTCCGCAGATTCCTATGGCTACACCTTC
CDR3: CASSSADSYGYTF

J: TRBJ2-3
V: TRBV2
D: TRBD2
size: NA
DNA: TGTGCCAGCAGTGCCCCTCCCGGACTAGCGGGGACAGATACGCAGTATTTT
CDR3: CASSAPPGLAGTDTQYF

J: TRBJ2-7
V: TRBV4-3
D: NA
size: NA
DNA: TGCGCCAGCAGCCAAGGAGGGATATCGGACGAGCAGTACTTC
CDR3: CASSQGGISDEQYF

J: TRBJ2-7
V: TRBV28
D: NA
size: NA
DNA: TGTGCCAGCAGTTCACCGACAGCCTCCTACGAGCAGTACTTC
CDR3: CASSSPTASYEQYF

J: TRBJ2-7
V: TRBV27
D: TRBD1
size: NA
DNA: TGTGCCAGCAAACCAAATACAGGGGTTGGCGAGCAGTACTTC
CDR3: CASKPNTGVGEQYF

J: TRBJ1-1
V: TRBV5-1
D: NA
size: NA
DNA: TGCGCCAGCTCGACTCAGGGAAACACTGAAGCTTTCTTT
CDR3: CASSTQGNTEAFF

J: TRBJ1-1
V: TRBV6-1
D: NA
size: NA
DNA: TGTGCCAGCAGAACCGGGGGGGGTTTCACTGAAGCTTTCTTT
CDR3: CASRTGGGFTEAFF

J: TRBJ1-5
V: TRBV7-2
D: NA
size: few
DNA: TGTGCCAGCAGCTTAGAGACAGCTAGCAATCAGCCCCAGCATTTT
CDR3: CASSLETASNQPQHF

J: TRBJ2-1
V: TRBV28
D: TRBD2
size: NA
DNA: TGTGCCAGCAGGGGGGGGACTAGCGGGACCTACAATGAGCAGTTCTTC
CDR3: CASRGGTSGTYNEQFF

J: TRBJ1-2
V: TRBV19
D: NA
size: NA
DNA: TGTGCCAGTAGTCCTATTGCTAACTATGGCTACACCTTC
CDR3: CASSPIANYGYTF

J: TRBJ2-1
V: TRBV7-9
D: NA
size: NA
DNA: TGTGCCAGCAGCTTAGTTGTAGGGCGCAGAATGGGCTCCTACAATGAGCAGTTCTTC
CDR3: CASSLVVGRRMGSYNEQFF

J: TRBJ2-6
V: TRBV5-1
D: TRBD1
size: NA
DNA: TGCGCCAGCAGCCCGACGGGCCCAAGACAGGGTGGGGCCAACGTCCTGACTTTC
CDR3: CASSPTGPRQGGANVLTF

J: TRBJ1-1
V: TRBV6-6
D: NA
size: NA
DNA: TGTGCCAGCAGTTATGGGTCGACGACTGAAGCTTTCTTT
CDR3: CASSYGSTTEAFF

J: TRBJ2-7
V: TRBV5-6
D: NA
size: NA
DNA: TGTGCCAGCAGCCAGACAGTAGGCGAGCAGTACTTC
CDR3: CASSQTVGEQYF

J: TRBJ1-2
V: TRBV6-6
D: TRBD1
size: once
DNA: TGTGCCAGCAGTTCGACAGGGAACTATGGCTACACCTTC
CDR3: CASSSTGNYGYTF

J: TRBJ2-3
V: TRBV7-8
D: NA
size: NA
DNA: TGTGCCAGCAGCCACCACGAGGATACGCAGTATTTT
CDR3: CASSHHEDTQYF

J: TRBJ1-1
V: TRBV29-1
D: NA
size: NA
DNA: TGCAGGGGGGGCGCTGAAGCTTTCTTT
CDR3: CRGGAEAFF

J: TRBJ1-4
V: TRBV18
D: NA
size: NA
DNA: TGTGCCAGCTCACCCCCCCCTAATGAAAAACTGTTTTTT
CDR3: CASSPPPNEKLFF

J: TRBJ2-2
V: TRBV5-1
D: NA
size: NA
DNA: TGCGCCAGCAGCTTGGAGGGCCTGGACACCGGGGAGCTGTTTTTT
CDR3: CASSLEGLDTGELFF

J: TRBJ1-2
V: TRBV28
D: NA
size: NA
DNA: TGTGCCAGCAGTTCCTGGACCTCCAACTATGGCTACACCTTC
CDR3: CASSSWTSNYGYTF

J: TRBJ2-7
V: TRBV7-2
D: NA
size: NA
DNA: TGTGCCAGCAGCGTTCAACGGACGGTCTACGAGCAGTACTTC
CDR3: CASSVQRTVYEQYF

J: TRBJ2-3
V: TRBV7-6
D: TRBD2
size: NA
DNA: TGTGCCGTTCAACGGGGGGTGAATGCAGATACGCAGTATTTT
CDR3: CAVQRGVNADTQYF

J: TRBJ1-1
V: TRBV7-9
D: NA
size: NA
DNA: TGTGCCAGCAGCTTAGAGAACACTGAAGCTTTCTTT
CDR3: CASSLENTEAFF

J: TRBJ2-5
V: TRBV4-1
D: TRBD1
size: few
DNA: TGCGCCAGCAGCCAAGCGGGGACAGGCCAAGAGACCCAGTACTTC
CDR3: CASSQAGTGQETQYF

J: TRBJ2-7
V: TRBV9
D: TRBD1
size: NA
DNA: TGTGCCAGCAGCGTAGCGACAGGGGATCCCTACGAGCAGTACTTC
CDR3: CASSVATGDPYEQYF

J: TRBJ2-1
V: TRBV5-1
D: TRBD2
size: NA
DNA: TGCGCCAGCAGCTTCAGCGGGGATCCCTACAATGAGCAGTTCTTC
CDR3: CASSFSGDPYNEQFF

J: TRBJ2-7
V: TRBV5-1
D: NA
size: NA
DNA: TGCGCCAGCAGTCGGGGGTCGAGCTCCTACGAGCAGTACTTC
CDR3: CASSRGSSSYEQYF

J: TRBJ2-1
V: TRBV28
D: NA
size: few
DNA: TGTGCCAGCAGCAAATTAGGGGGTATCCTCAATGAGCAGTTCTTC
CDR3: CASSKLGGILNEQFF

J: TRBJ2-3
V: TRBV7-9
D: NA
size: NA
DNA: TGTGCCAGCAGCCGCGGAGGGGGGGATACGCAGTATTTT
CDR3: CASSRGGGDTQYF

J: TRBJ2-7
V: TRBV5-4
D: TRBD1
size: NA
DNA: TGTGCCAGCCGAAGGGACAGCTACGAGCAGTACTTC
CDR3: CASRRDSYEQYF

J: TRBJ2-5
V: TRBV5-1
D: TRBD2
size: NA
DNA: TGCGCCAGCAGCTTAAACGGGAGGGGAGAGACCCAGTACTTC
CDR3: CASSLNGRGETQYF

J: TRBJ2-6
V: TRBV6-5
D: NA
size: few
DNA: TGTGCCAGCAGTTACTCTTCAGGAGCTGGGGCCAACGTCCTGACTTTC
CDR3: CASSYSSGAGANVLTF

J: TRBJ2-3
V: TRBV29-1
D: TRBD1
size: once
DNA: TGCAGCGTTACTACACAGGGGTTCGATACGCAGTATTTT
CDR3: CSVTTQGFDTQYF

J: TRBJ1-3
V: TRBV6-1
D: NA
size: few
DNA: TGTGCCAGCAGTGAACAAACGGCTGGAAACACCATATATTTT
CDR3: CASSEQTAGNTIYF

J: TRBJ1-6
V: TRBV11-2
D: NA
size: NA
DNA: TGTGCCAGCAGCTTCGCCACAACCCACTCACCCCTCCACTTT
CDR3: CASSFATTHSPLHF

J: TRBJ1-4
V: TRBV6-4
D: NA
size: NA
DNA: TGTGCCAGCAGTGAATCCGGTGGTGAAAAACTGTTTTTT
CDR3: CASSESGGEKLFF

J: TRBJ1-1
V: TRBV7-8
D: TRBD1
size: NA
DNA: TGTGCCAGCAGCCCGGACAGGGGGCGAAACACTGAAGCTTTCTTT
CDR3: CASSPDRGRNTEAFF

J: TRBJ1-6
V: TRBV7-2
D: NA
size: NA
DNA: TGTGCCAGCAGCTTAGGGAGCTCCTATAATTCACCCCTCCACTTT
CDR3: CASSLGSSYNSPLHF

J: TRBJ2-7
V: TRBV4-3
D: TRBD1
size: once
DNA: TGCGCCAGCAGCCACGTGGGGACAGGGGGTATCCCCTACGAGCAGTACTTC
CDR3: CASSHVGTGGIPYEQYF

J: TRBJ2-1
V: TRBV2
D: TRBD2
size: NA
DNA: TGTGCCAGCAGTGGCGGACTAGCGGCCTACAATGAGCAGTTCTTC
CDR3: CASSGGLAAYNEQFF

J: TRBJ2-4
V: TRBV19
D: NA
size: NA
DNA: TGTGCCACCCAAGGACTAGCCAAAAACATTCAGTACTTC
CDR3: CATQGLAKNIQYF

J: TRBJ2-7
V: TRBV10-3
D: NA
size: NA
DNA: TGTGCCATCAGCGGGCTGGGGGCTGACGAGCAGTACTTC
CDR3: CAISGLGADEQYF

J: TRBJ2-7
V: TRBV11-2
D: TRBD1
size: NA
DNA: TGTGCCAGCAGCTTAGTGACGGGACAGGGGGCCTACGAGCAGTACTTC
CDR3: CASSLVTGQGAYEQYF

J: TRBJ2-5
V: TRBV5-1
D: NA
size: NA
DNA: TGCGCCAGCAGCATTGGTAGCGAAGAGACCCAGTACTTC
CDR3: CASSIGSEETQYF

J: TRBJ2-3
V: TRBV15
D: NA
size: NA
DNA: TGTGCCACCTCGATGTTTCATACGCAGTATTTT
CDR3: CATSMFHTQYF

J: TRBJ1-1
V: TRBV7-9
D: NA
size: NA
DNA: TGTGCCAGCAGCAGAGATCTACGGGGGTACACTGAAGCTTTCTTT
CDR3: CASSRDLRGYTEAFF

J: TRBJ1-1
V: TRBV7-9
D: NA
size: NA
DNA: TGTGCCAGCAGCTTAGCCCGGAAGGGGGGAGGCACTGAAGCTTTCTTT
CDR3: CASSLARKGGGTEAFF

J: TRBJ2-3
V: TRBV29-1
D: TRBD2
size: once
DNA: TGCAGCGTTGAAAGTAGCGGGAGAACAGATACGCAGTATTTT
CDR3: CSVESSGRTDTQYF

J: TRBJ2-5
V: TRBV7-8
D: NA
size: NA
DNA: TGTGCCAGCAGCCCCCGTTGGCTATTACAAGAGACCCAGTACTTC
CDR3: CASSPRWLLQETQYF

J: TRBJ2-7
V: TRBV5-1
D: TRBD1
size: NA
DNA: TGCGCCAGCAGCTTGGCGGCAGGGGGCGCCTACGAGCAGTACTTC
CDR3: CASSLAAGGAYEQYF

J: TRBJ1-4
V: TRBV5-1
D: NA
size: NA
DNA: TGCGCCAGCAGTGGGTGGGGGACGTTGGATGAAAAACTGTTTTTT
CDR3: CASSGWGTLDEKLFF

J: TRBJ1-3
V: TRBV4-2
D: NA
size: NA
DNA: TGTGCCAGCAGCCAAGATCTAACCGCTGGAAACACCATATATTTT
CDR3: CASSQDLTAGNTIYF

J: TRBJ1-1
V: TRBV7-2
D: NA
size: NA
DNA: TGTGCCAGCAGCTCGAGGGACACTAACACTGAAGCTTTCTTT
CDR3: CASSSRDTNTEAFF

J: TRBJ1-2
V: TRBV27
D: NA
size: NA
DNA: TGTGCCACCGGGGCAAGGGAGGGGTTAGGAGGCTACACCTTC
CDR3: CATGAREGLGGYTF

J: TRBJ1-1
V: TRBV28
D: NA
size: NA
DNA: TGTGCCAGCAGTCTACCCTCCCAACAGGGGAACACTGAAGCTTTCTTT
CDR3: CASSLPSQQGNTEAFF